Listed below are T cell receptor beta chains from one sample, sequenced in a study of technical replicates of blood from several donors. Libraries were prepared by immunoSEQ multiplex PCR; TCRdb keeps only in-frame clonotypes and omits some of them. Here the sample spans approximately 79,000 clones, roughly 90% being singletons. The specimen sequenced was T cells isolated from PBMCs. Receptors were obtained from a human donor in good health. The conserved cysteine and the conserved F or W are not part of the CDR3 here. Rows may omit the clone size; those that give it use once, few, many or a size class.

v_gene,abundance,CDR3aa
TRBV5-1,.,ASSLTSGYGELF
TRBV4-2,.,ASSQEVTANYGYT
TRBV28,.,ASSLSPVMNTEAF
TRBV11-3,.,ASSLGQVVENEQF
TRBV2,.,ASSEGQTSNQPQH
TRBV2,.,ASSVGRSPNTEAF
TRBV6-5,few,ASSTRQGGYT
TRBV6-5,once,ASSYMGLNQETQY
TRBV10-3,.,AISDTTANQPQH
TRBV6-1,once,ASRPGHSGNTIY
TRBV2,.,AGVSGTSGSNEQF
TRBV7-9,.,ASSLEVLVGEQF
TRBV29-1,.,SNNLVSSGSYNEQF
TRBV6-1,.,ASARTGNLYEQY
TRBV19,.,ASSIISGRRETQY
TRBV5-4,.,ASSLGTSGGGSDTQY
TRBV10-3,.,AISESARAYNEQF
TRBV5-1,.,ASSYGLAGDDLQKTQY
TRBV7-2,.,ASSLVFAGANVLT
TRBV28,once,ASRYPGQGINTEAF
TRBV18,.,ASSPGTGGDQPQH
TRBV14,.,ASSRPIVDRGSNEQF
TRBV11-3,.,ASSRSHGQREGLETQY
TRBV29-1,.,SVTMSSGNTIY
TRBV28,once,ASSLAGAFNQPQH
TRBV15,.,ATSRDRGTSNQPQH
TRBV2,.,ASSGSPSGYT
TRBV9,.,ASSVRLAGGEDEQF
TRBV29-1,.,SVEDRGLTAGGPLAPYEQY
TRBV25-1,.,ASSEPYAKASGNTIY
TRBV7-3,.,ASSLTAGVGELF
TRBV4-1,.,ASSQDLWASGSADTQY
TRBV12-5,.,ASGLVYYRDRSFMNTEAF
TRBV18,.,ASGTGRGEQY
TRBV28,.,ASKGQDRAFYEQY
TRBV6-1,once,ASKQGKSYEQY